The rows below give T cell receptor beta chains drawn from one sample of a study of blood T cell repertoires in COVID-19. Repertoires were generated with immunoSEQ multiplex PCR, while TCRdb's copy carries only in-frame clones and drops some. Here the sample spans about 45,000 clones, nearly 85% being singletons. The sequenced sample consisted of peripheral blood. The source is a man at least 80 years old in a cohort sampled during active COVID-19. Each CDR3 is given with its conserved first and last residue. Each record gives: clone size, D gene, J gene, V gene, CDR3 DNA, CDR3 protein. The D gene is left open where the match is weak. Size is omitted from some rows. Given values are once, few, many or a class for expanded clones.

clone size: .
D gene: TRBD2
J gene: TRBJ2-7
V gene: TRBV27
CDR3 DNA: TGTGCCAGCAGTTCATTAAGCGGGGCTAACTACGAGCAGTACTTC
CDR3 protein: CASSSLSGANYEQYF

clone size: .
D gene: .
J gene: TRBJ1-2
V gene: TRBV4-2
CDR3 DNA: TGTGCCAGCAGCCAAGAACAGGACAGAATCACTTATGGCTACACCTTC
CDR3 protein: CASSQEQDRITYGYTF

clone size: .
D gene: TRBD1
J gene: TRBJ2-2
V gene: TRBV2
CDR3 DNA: TGTGCCAGCAGCCTCGGGACAGGTGGGGGCACCGGGGAGCTGTTTTTT
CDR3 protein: CASSLGTGGGTGELFF

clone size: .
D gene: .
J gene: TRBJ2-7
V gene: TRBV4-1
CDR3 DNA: TGCGCCAGCAGCCAAAAGCTCCTAGGCTCCGAGCAGTACTTC
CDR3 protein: CASSQKLLGSEQYF

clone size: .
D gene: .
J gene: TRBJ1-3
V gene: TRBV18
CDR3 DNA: TGTGCCAGCTCATCCCTCCTTCAGGGATACGTCGGAAACACCATATATTTT
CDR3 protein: CASSSLLQGYVGNTIYF

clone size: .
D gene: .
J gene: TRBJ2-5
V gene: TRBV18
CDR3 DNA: TGTGCCAGCTCACCAACGAGCGTCGGAGAGACCCAGTACTTC
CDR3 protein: CASSPTSVGETQYF

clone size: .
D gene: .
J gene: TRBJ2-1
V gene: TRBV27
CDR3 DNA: TGTGCCAGCAGTTTAAAGTCAGGCATCCACAATGAGCAGTTCTTC
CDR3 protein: CASSLKSGIHNEQFF

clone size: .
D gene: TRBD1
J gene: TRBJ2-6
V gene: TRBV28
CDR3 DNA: TGTGCCAGCAGTCCATGGGGACAGGGGGTCGGGGCCAACGTCCTGACTTTC
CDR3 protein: CASSPWGQGVGANVLTF

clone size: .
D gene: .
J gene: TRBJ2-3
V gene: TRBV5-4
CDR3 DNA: TGTGCCAGCAAACGGGAGAAAACAGATACGCAGTATTTT
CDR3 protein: CASKREKTDTQYF

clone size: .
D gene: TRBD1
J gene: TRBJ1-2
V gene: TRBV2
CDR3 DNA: TGTGCCAGCAGCGTCATTTGGACAGGGGACTATGGCTACACCTTC
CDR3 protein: CASSVIWTGDYGYTF

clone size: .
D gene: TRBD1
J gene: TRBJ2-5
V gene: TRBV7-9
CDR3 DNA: TGTGCCAGCAGCCTAGGGCCGGGACAGGCCCAAGAGACCCAGTACTTC
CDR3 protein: CASSLGPGQAQETQYF

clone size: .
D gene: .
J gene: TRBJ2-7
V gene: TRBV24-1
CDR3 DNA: TGTGCCACCAGTGATTTGAAGGCGGGGCGGTACGAGCAGTACTTC
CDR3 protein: CATSDLKAGRYEQYF

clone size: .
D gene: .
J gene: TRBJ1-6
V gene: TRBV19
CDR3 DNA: TGTGCCAGTAGTACCTCACAGGGCCGCCGGAATTCACCCCTCCACTTT
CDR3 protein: CASSTSQGRRNSPLHF

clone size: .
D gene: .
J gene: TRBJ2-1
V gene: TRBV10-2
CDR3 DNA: TGCGCCATCCTCCTAGCTTCCTACAATGAGCAGTTCTTC
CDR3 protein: CAILLASYNEQFF

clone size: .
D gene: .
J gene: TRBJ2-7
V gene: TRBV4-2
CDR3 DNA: TGTGCCAGCAGCCAAGATCGTTCCCGGAGCCACGAGCAGTACTTC
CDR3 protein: CASSQDRSRSHEQYF

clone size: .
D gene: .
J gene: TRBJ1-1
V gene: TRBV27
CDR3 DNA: TGTGCCAGCAGCCTTAACAGCATGAACACTGAAGCTTTCTTT
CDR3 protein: CASSLNSMNTEAFF

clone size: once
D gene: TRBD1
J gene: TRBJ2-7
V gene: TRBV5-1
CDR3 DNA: TGCGCCAGCAGCCGGGACAGGGCCTACGAGCAGTACTTC
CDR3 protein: CASSRDRAYEQYF

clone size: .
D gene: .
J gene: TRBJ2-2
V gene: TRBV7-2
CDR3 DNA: TGTGCCAGCAGCCAGGGCGGGGAGCTGTTTTTT
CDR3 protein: CASSQGGELFF

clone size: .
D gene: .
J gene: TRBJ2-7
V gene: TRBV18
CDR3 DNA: TGTGCCAGCTCACCAGCCAGTTCAAACTACGAGCAGTACTTC
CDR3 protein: CASSPASSNYEQYF

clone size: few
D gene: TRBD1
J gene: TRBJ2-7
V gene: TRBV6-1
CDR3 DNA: TGTGCCAGCAGTGAAGGACAGGGATTTCTGCGGCAGTACTTC
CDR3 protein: CASSEGQGFLRQYF

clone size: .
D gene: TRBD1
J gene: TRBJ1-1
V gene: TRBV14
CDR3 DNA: TGTGCCAGCAGCCAAAGGACAGGGAGGACTGAAGCTTTCTTT
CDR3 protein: CASSQRTGRTEAFF

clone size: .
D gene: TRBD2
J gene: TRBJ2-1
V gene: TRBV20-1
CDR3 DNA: TGCAGTGCTAGTGATAAGAGACTAGCGGGATACGGCGAGCAGTTCTTC
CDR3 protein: CSASDKRLAGYGEQFF

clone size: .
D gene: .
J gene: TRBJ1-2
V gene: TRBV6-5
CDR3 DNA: TGTGCCAGCAGTCCTCAGACAGGAGCCTATGGCTACACCTTC
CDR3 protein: CASSPQTGAYGYTF

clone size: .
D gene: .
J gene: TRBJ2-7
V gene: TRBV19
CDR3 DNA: TGTGCCAGTTCCGATCCGGGGGACGAGCAGTACTTC
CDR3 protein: CASSDPGDEQYF

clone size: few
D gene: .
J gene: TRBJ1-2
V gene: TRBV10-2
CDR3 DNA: TGCGCCAGCAGTGAGTCGCACAAGCTATCGGGCACCTTC
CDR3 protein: CASSESHKLSGTF

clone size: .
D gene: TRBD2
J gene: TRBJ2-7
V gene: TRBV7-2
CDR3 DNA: TGTGCCAGCAGCTATAGCGGGTCAACCTACGAGCAGTACTTC
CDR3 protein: CASSYSGSTYEQYF

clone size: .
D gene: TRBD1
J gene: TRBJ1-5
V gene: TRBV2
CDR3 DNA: TGTGCCAGCAGTAAGGACAGGGGGGATCAGCCCCAGCATTTT
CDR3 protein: CASSKDRGDQPQHF

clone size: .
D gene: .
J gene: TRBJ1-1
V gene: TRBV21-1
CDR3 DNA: TGTGCCAGCACAAGGGGGGGACGGAGGAACACTGAAGCTTTCTTT
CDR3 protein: CASTRGGRRNTEAFF

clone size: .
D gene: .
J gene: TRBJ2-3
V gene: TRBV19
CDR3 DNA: TGTGCCAGTAGTATGGGCGCGGGACGTGCCACAGATACGCAGTATTTT
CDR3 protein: CASSMGAGRATDTQYF

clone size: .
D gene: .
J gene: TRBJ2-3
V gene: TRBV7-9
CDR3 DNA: TGTGCCAGCAGCTTTGGGGCGGATAGCACAGATACGCAGTATTTT
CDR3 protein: CASSFGADSTDTQYF

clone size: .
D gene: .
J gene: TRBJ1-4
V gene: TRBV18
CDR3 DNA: TGTGCCAGCTCACCACAGGGAAGCGGATCTAATGAAAAACTGTTTTTT
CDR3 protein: CASSPQGSGSNEKLFF

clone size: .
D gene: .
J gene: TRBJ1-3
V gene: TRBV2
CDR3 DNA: TGTGCCAGCAGTACAGGGAGAGGGAACACCATATATTTT
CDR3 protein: CASSTGRGNTIYF

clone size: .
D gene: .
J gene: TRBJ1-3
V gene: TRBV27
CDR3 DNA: TGTGCCAGCAGTTTAGGGGGCAGCCGTGGAAACACCATATATTTT
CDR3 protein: CASSLGGSRGNTIYF

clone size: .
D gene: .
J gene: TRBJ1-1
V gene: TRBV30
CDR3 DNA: TGTGCCTGGAGGAGACACCTCACTGAAGCTTTCTTT
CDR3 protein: CAWRRHLTEAFF

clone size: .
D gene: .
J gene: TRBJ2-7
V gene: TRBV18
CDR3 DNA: TGTGCCAGCTCACCCCGAGGCCAGTCATACGAGCAGTACTTC
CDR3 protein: CASSPRGQSYEQYF

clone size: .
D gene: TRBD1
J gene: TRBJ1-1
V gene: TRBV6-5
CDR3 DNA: TGTGCCAGCAGTAGACAGGGCCCCGTGAACACTGAAGCTTTCTTT
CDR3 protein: CASSRQGPVNTEAFF

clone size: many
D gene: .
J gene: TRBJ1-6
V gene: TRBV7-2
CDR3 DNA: TGTGCCAGCAGCTTAGTTACGGCACCCCTCCACTTT
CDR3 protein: CASSLVTAPLHF

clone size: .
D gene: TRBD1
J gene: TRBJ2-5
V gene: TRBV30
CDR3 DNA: TGTGCCTGGAGTGCCAAGACAGGGACGAGGGAGACCCAGTACTTC
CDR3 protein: CAWSAKTGTRETQYF

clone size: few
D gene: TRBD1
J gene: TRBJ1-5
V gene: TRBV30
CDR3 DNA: TGTGCCTGGAGTCGGGGGACAGGGCGTCAGCCCCAGCATTTT
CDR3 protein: CAWSRGTGRQPQHF

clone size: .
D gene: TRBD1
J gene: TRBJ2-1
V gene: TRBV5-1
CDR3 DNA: TGCGCCAGCAGCTTGGTCTCGGGACAGGGAAGCAATGAGCAGTTCTTC
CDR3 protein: CASSLVSGQGSNEQFF

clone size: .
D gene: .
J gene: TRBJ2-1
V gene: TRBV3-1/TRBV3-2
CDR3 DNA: TGTGCCAGCAGCCAAGCTTTCGGGACCTACAATGAGCAGTTCTTC
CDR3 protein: CASSQAFGTYNEQFF

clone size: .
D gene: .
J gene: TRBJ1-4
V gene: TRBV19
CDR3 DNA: TGTGCCAGTAGTACTCAGGGTAAAGTTGAAAAACTGTTTTTT
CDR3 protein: CASSTQGKVEKLFF

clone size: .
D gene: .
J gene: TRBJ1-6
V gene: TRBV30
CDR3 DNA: TGTGCCTGGGGTAGCTCCTATAATTCACCCCTCCACTTT
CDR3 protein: CAWGSSYNSPLHF

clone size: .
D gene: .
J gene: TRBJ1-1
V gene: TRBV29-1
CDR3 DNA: TGCAGCGTTATGCAGGGCCCGAATAGGGCTTTCTTT
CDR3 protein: CSVMQGPNRAFF

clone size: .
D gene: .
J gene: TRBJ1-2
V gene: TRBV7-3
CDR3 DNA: TGTGCCAGCAGCTTCCCAGGAACTTCCTATGGCTACACCTTC
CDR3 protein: CASSFPGTSYGYTF

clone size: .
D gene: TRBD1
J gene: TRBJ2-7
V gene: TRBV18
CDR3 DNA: TGTGCCAGCTCACCCCCGGGACAGAGATCCTACGAGCAGTACTTC
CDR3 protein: CASSPPGQRSYEQYF

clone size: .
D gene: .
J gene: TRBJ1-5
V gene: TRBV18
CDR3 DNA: TGTGCCAGCTCGCAGGGGTTCGATCAGCCCCAGCATTTT
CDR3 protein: CASSQGFDQPQHF

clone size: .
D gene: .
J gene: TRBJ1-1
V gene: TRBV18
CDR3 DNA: TGTGCCAGCTCACCGCGGGTTATGAACACTGAAGCTTTCTTT
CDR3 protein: CASSPRVMNTEAFF

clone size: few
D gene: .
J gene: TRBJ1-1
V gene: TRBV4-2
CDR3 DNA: TGTGCCAGCAGCCAAGCGGGGGTTACTGAAGCTTTCTTT
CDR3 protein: CASSQAGVTEAFF

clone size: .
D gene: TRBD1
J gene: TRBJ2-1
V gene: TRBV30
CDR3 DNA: TGTGCCTGGAGTTCTCAGGGGGCCTATGAGCAGTTCTTC
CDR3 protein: CAWSSQGAYEQFF

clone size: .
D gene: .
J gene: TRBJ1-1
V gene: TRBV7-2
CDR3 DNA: TGTGCCAGCAGCCGAAAATCAGGGGAAGCTTTCTTT
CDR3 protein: CASSRKSGEAFF

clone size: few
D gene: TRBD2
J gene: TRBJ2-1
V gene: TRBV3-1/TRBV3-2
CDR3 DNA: TGTGCCAGCAGCCAAGATTGGGGACTAGCGGGAGCTCATGAGCAGTTCTTC
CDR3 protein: CASSQDWGLAGAHEQFF

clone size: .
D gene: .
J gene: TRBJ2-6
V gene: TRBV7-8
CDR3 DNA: TGTGCCAGCAGCTTAGGGGGGCCAAGCTTTACTGGGGCCAACGTCCTGACTTTC
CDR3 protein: CASSLGGPSFTGANVLTF

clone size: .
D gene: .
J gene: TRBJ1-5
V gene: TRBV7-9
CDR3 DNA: TGTGCCAGCGCCGGGGGAAATCAGCCCCAGCATTTT
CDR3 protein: CASAGGNQPQHF

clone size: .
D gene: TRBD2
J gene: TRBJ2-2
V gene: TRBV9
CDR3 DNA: TGTGCCAGCAGCGTAGAACTAGCGGTGCGGCGGGAGCTGTTTTTT
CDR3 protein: CASSVELAVRRELFF

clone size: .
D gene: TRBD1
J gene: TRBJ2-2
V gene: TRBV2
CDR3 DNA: TGTGCCAGCAGAGAGGACAGGGAAGCCACCGGGGAGCTGTTTTTT
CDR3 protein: CASREDREATGELFF

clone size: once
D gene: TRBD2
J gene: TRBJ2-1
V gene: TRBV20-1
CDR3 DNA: TGCAGTGCTACGCAGCGGGGTGGGCAGTTCTTC
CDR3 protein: CSATQRGGQFF

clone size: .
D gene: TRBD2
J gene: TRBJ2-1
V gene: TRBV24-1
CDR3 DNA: TGTGCCACCAGTGATTCCCGGACTAGCGGGAGCAATGAGCAGTTCTTC
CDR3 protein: CATSDSRTSGSNEQFF